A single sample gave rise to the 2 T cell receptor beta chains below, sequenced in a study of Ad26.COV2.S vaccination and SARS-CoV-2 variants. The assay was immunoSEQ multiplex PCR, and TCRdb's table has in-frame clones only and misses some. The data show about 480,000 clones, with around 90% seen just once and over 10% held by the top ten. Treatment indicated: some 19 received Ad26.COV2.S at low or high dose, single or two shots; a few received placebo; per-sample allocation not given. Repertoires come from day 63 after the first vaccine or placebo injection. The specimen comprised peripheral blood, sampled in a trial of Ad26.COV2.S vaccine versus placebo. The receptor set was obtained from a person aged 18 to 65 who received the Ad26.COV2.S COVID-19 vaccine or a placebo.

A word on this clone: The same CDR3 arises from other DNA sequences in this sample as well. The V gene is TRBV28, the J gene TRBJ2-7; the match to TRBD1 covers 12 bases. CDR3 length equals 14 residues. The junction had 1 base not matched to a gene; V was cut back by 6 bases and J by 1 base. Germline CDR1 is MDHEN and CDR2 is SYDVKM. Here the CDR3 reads CASRGQGASYEQYF. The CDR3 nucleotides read TGTGCCAGCAGGGGACAGGGGGCTTCCTACGAGCAGTACTTC.

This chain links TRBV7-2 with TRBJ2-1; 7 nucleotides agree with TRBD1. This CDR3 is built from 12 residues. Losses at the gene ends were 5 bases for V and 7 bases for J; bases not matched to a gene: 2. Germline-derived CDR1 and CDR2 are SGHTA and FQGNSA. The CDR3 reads CASSQGVNEQFF. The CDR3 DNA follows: TGTGCCAGCAGCCAGGGGGTTAATGAGCAGTTCTTC.